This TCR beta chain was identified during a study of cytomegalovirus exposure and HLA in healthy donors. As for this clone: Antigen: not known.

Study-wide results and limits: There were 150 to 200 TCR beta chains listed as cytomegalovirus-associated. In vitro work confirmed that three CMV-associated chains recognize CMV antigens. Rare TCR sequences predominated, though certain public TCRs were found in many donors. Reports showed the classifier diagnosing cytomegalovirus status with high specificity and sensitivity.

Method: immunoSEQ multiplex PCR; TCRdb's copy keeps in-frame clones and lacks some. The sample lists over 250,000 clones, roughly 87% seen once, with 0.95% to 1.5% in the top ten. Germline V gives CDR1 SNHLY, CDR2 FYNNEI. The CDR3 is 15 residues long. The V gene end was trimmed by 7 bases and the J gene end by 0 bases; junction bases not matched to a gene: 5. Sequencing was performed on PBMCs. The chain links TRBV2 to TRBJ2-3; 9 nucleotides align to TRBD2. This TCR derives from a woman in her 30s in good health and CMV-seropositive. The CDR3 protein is CASIGLAGSTDTQYF. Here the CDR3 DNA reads TGTGCCAGCATCGGGCTAGCGGGAAGCACAGATACGCAGTATTTT. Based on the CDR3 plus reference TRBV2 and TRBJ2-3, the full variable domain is EPEVTQTPSHQVTQMGQEVILRCVPISNHLYFYWYRQILGQKVEFLVSFYNNEISEKSEIFDDQFSVERPDGSNFTLKIRSTKLEDSAMYFCASIGLAGSTDTQYFGPGTRLTVL.